Presented here are 7 T cell receptor beta chains from one specimen sequenced in a study of T cells after posttransplantation cyclophosphamide. Using immunoSEQ multiplex PCR, the repertoire was profiled, and TCRdb retains in-frame clones only, with some absent. Among some 17,000 clones listed, about 90% were seen once. Busulfan-fludarabine conditioning, marrow transplant, and cyclophosphamide on days +3 and +4 were administered. The sequenced sample was CD4+ T cells sorted from blood, obtained after allogeneic stem cell transplant with posttransplant cyclophosphamide. The receptors were sampled from a male patient between 55 and 70 years old who received an allogeneic stem cell transplant from a related donor and was CMV-positive. Some of these T cells may belong to the graft donor.

The rearrangement uses TRBV12-5 and TRBJ1-4, with 9 bases matching TRBD1. The CDR3 is 14 amino acids. After removal of 7 bases from V and 4 bases from J, the junction contained 4 bases not matched to a gene. The germline V gene encodes CDR1 LGHNT and CDR2 FRNRAP. In DNA form, the CDR3 reads TGTGCTAGTGCTACGGACAGGGGTAATGAAAAACTGTTTTTT. Translated: CASATDRGNEKLFF.

This chain links TRBV6-1 with TRBJ1-2; the match to TRBD1 covers 8 bases. After removal of 2 bases from V and 4 bases from J, the junction contained 12 bases not matched to a gene. The CDR3 totals 17 residues. CDR1 is MNHNS and CDR2 is SASEGT in the germline V gene. The CDR3: CASSESVQGAVSYGYTF. For the CDR3, the DNA is TGTGCCAGCAGTGAATCGGTTCAGGGGGCAGTAAGCTATGGCTACACCTTC.

The genes are TRBV7-8 and TRBJ2-1, with 10 nucleotides matching TRBD2. This CDR3 region has 15 residues. The germline V gene has CDR1 SGHVS and CDR2 FQNEAQ. Trimming removed 2 bases from V and 7 bases from J; junction bases left unmatched: 5. DNA of the CDR3: TGTGCCAGCAGCTTACAGCGGGGGGGCGGGAATGAGCAGTTCTTC. Translating it yields CASSLQRGGGNEQFF.

The rearrangement uses TRBV9 and TRBJ1-3; weak D call: TRBD1 (6 bases). The CDR3 has 18 amino acids. Germline V gives CDR1 SGDLS, CDR2 YYNGEE. V lost 0 bases to trimming and J lost 3 bases, with 19 bases between them. The CDR3: CASSVEGGTPVGGNTIYF. Written as DNA, the CDR3 is TGTGCCAGCAGCGTAGAGGGGGGGACACCCGTGGGTGGAAACACCATATATTTT.

There are a few counts of this clone. The chain is built from TRBV11-3 and TRBJ2-1; 8 bases agree with TRBD2. With 1 base clipped from V and 12 bases from J, the junction kept 5 bases outside the gene matches. CDR1 is SGHNT and CDR2 is YENEEA in the germline V gene. This CDR3 has 13 amino acids. The CDR3 protein is CASSLVVGGVQFF. CDR3 sequence (DNA): TGTGCCAGCAGCTTAGTAGTCGGGGGGGTGCAGTTCTTC.

CDR3 DNA: TGTGCCAGCAGCCCCGGACAGGTCTCCTACAATGAGCAGTTCTTC. Its translation is CASSPGQVSYNEQFF. J is TRBJ2-1 and V is TRBV7-2; TRBD1 aligns across 7 bases. The CDR3 covers 15 residues. Germline V gene data show CDR1 as SGHTA and CDR2 as FQGNSA. V lost 5 bases and J lost 0; bases outside the gene matches: 4.

This clone showed up just once. Different DNA sequences within this sample yield the same CDR3. The V call is TRBV7-9, the J call TRBJ1-6; D not resolved. The CDR3 is 12 amino acids. CDR1 is SEHNR and CDR2 is FQNEAQ in the germline V gene (reference sequence). V shed 8 bases and J shed 8 bases, with 10 bases lying between them. As DNA, the CDR3 is TGTGCCAGCGCAAAGGAGGATTCACCCCTCCACTTT. It encodes CASAKEDSPLHF.